This TCR beta chain appears in the sequencing data of a study of cytomegalovirus exposure and HLA in healthy donors. The CDR3 runs 16 residues. The germline V gene encodes CDR1 SGHKS and CDR2 YYEKEE (reference sequence). Trimming at V came to 0 bases and at J to 4 bases, leaving 4 bases not matched to a gene. This clone was picked up a small number of times. Use of 60 Vbeta and 13 Jbeta primers characterized the PCR. This table comes from immunoSEQ multiplex PCR, and its TCRdb copy is limited to in-frame clones, with some not included. The data show about 120,000 clones, with approximately 80% seen just once and around 5.8% held by the top ten.

The TCR sequence derives from a man aged 18 to 35 in good health and CMV-seropositive. The sample was PBMCs. V and J are TRBV5-5 and TRBJ2-2, with 9 bases identical to TRBD2. CDR3 region: CASSLVGTSITGELFF. For the CDR3, the DNA is TGTGCCAGCAGCTTGGTGGGGACTAGCATCACCGGGGAGCTGTTTTTT.